This passage covers 5 T cell receptor beta chains from one sample sequenced in a study of T-cell reconstitution after alpha-beta-depleted transplantation in children (dated by TCRdb to 2016 to 2018). Libraries were made using PCR. The instrument was an Illumina HiSeq 2500. TCR library preparation used molecular barcoding, with unique molecular identifiers applied to normalize quantification of the TCRbeta repertoire. TCRdb itself trimmed the public reads at Q25 with fastp, ran MiXCR and retained productive beta chains. Records with the same CDR3 protein are collapsed into one entry carrying the most frequent genes and DNA. The sample profile shows 6,500 to 8,000 distinct CDR3 sequences; 25% to 35% of them were found once. Of the sample, under 2.5% falls within the top ten clones. The time point label of this sample denotes: day 60 (about 2 months) after transplantation. The treatment or condition label of this sample denotes: allogeneic hematopoietic cell transplantation with graft depleted of TCRalphabeta T cells and CD19 B cells.

Specimen: peripheral blood, collected 60 days after TCRalphabeta/CD19-depleted stem cell transplant. The receptors here all came from a boy under three years old who had a stem cell transplant for SCID, so the T cells may come from the graft donor.

V is TRBV7-9 and J is TRBJ2-1; maybe TRBD1 (6 bases). This CDR3 comprises 10 residues. Germline lookup yields CDR1 SEHNR and CDR2 FQNEAQ (reference sequence). The V end was cut by 3 bases, the J end by 16 bases, with 10 bases between. CDR3 protein: CASSFQGIFF. For the CDR3, the DNA is TGTGCCAGCAGCTTTCAGGGGATCTTCTTC.

This clonotype is classed as medium-sized. The gene calls are TRBV5-1 and TRBJ1-2; unclear D gene. V gave up 0 bases and J gave up 6 bases, with 12 bases separating them. This CDR3 is 14 amino acids long. Per the germline V gene, CDR1 is SGHRS and CDR2 is YFSETQ. CDR3 protein: CASSLGFWTDGYTF. CDR3 DNA sequence: TGCGCCAGCAGCTTGGGTTTTTGGACGGATGGCTACACCTTC.

By proportion, this clonotype is medium-sized. The CDR3 protein is CASSLVGETQYF. The CDR3 DNA reads as TGCGCCAGCAGCTTGGTAGGAGAGACCCAGTACTTC. V gene TRBV5-1 combines with J gene TRBJ2-5; D remains ambiguous. Looked up from germline, CDR1 is SGHRS and CDR2 is YFSETQ. Trimming shortened V by 0 bases and J by 4 bases, and 4 bases separated the two germline ends. The length of the CDR3 is 12 residues.

The sample holds a few counts of this clonotype. The genes are TRBV20-1 and TRBJ2-2; D perhaps matches TRBD1 (6 bases). V was pared by 5 bases and J by 3 bases, with 19 bases between. The CDR3 sequence is 16 residues long. Per germline, CDR1 DFQATT and CDR2 SNEGSKA (reference sequence). This CDR3 reads CSALPLGQPYTGELFF. The CDR3 nucleotides are TGCAGTGCTTTACCCCTGGGACAACCTTACACCGGGGAGCTGTTTTTT.

This clonotype was counted ten times or more. The rearrangement links TRBV7-9 to TRBJ1-2; maybe TRBD1 (5 bases). The V end lost 1 base, the J end lost 4 bases, and 10 bases lay between the germline ends. The CDR3 is 14 residues long. CDR1 and CDR2 from the germline V gene are SEHNR and FQNEAQ (reference sequence). CDR3 coding DNA: TGTGCCAGCAGCTTAGTCAGGGTTGTCTATGGCTACACCTTC. This gives the protein CASSLVRVVYGYTF.